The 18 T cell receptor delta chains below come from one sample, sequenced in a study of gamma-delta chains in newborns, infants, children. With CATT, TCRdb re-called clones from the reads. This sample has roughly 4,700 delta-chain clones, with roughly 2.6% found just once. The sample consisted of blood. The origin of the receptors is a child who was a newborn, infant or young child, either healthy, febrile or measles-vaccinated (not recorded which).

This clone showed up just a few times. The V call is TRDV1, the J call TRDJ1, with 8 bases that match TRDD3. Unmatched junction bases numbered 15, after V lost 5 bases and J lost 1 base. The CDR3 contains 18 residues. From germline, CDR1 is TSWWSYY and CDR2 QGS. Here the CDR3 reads CALGPGGLRGIFTDKLIF. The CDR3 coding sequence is TGTGCTCTTGGGCCCGGGGGCCTACGGGGGATATTCACCGATAAACTCATCTTT.

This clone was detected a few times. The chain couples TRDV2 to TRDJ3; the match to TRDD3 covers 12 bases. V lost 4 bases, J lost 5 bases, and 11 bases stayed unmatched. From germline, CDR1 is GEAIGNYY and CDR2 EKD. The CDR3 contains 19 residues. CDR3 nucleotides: TGTGCCTGTGATAATCTGGGGGATACGTCTCCCGGGGACACCCGACAGATGTTTTTC. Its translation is CACDNLGDTSPGDTRQMFF.

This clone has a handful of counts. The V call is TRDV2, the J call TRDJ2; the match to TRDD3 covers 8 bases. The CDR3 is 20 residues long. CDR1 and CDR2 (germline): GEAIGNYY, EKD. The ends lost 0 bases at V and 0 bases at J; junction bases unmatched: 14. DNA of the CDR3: TGTGCCTGTGACACCGTAGGGCGTACTGGGGGGCCGGCTTTGACAGCACAACTCTTCTTT. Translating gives CACDTVGRTGGPALTAQLFF.

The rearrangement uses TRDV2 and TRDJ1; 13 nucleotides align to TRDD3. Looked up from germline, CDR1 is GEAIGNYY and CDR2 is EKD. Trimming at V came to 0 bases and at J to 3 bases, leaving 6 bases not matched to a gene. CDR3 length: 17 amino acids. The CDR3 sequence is CACDTGPTGGYADKLIF. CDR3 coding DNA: TGTGCCTGTGACACCGGTCCTACTGGGGGATACGCCGATAAACTCATCTTT.

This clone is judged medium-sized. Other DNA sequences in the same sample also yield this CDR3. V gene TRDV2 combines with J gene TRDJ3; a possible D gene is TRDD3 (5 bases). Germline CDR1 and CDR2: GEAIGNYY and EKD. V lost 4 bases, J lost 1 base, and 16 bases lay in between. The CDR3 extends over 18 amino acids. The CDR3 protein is CACDYIRLNSWDTRQMFF. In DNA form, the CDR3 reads TGTGCCTGTGATTATATACGGCTCAATTCCTGGGACACCCGACAGATGTTTTTC.

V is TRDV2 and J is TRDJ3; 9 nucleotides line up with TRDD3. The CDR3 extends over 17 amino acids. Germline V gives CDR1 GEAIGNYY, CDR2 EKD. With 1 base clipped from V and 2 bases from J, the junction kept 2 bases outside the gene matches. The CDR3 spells CACDTMGDTWDTRQMFF. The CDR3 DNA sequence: TGTGCCTGTGACACAATGGGGGATACCTGGGACACCCGACAGATGTTTTTC.

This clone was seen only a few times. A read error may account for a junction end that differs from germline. CDR3 bases: TGTGCCTGTGACACACTGGGGGATACGCGCTCCCGGGACACCCGACAGATGTTTTTC. Protein product: CACDTLGDTRSRDTRQMFF. The chain combines TRDV2 with TRDJ3, with 13 nucleotides matching TRDD3. Germline values: CDR1 GEAIGNYY, CDR2 EKD. The CDR3 sequence is 19 residues long.

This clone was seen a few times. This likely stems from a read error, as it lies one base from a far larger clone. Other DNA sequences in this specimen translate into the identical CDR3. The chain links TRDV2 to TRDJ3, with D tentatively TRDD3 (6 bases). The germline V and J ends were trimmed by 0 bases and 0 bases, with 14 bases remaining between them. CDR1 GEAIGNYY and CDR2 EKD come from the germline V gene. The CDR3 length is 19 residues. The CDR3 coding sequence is TGTGCCTGTGACACCGCCGGGGGACTGAGCTCCTGGGACACCCGACAGATGTTTTTC. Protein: CACDTAGGLSSWDTRQMFF.

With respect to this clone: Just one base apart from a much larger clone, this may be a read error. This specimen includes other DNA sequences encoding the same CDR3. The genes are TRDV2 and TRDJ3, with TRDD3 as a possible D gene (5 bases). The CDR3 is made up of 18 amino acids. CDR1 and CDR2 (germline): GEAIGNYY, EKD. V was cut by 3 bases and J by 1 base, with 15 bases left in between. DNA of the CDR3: TGTGCCTGTGACGAAGCTGGTGATACTTCCTGGGACACCCGACAGATGTTTTTC. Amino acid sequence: CACDEAGDTSWDTRQMFF.

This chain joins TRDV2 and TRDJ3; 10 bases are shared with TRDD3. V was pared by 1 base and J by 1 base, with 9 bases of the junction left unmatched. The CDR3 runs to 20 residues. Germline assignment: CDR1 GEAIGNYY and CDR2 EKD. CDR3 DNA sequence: TGTGCCTGTGACACGACTGGTGGGGGATACTCATCCTGGGACACCCGACAGATGTTTTTC. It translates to CACDTTGGGYSSWDTRQMFF.

This CDR3 is CACDRWGSLDSLDTRQMFF. The CDR3 bases are TGTGCCTGTGACCGCTGGGGGAGCCTTGATTCCTTGGACACCCGACAGATGTTTTTC. No call was made for the V gene; the J gene is TRDJ3; the table's D call, TRDD3, has no DNA check behind it. The CDR3 spans 19 residues.

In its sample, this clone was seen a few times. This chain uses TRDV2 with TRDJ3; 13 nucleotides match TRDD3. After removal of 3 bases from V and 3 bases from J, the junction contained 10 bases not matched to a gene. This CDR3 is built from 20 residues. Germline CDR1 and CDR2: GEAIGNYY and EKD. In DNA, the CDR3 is TGTGCCTGTGACGCGACTGGGGGATACGAGGGGCGCTGGGACACCCGACAGATGTTTTTC. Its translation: CACDATGGYEGRWDTRQMFF.

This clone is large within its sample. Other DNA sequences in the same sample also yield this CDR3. The CDR3 nucleotides are TGTGCCTGTGACACACTGGGGGATTGGCGCTTCGGTAAACTCATCTTT. It translates to CACDTLGDWRFGKLIF. The chain employs TRDV2 and TRDJ1, with 10 nucleotides matching TRDD3. CDR1 and CDR2 (germline): GEAIGNYY, EKD. This CDR3 contains 16 residues. V lost 1 base, J lost 7 bases, and 11 bases stayed unmatched.

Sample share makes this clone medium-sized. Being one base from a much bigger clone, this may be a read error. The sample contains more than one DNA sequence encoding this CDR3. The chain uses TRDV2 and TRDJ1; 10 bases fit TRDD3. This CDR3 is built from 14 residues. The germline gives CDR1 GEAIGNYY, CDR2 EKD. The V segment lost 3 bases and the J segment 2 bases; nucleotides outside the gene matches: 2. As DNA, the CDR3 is TGTGCCTGTGACCTACTGGGGGATACCGATAAACTCATCTTT. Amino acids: CACDLLGDTDKLIF.

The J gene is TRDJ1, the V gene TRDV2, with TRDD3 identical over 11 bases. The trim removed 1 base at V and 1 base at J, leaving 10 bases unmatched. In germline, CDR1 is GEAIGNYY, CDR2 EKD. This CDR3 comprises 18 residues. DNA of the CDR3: TGTGCCTGTGACACGCTACTGGGGGATAAGTCGCGCACCGATAAACTCATCTTT. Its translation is CACDTLLGDKSRTDKLIF.

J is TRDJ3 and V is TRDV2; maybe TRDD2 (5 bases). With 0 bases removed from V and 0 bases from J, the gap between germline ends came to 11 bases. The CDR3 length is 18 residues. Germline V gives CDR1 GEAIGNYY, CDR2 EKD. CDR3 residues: CACDTGTFSSWDTRQMFF. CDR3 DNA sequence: TGTGCCTGTGACACCGGGACCTTCAGCTCCTGGGACACCCGACAGATGTTTTTC.

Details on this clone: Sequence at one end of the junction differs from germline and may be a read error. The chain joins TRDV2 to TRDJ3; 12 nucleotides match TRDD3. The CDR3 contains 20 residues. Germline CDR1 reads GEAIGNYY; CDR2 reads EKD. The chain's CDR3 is CACNTGGWGIRSWDTRQMFF. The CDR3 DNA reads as TGTGCCTGTAACACCGGAGGCTGGGGGATACGGTCCTGGGACACCCGACAGATGTTTTTC.

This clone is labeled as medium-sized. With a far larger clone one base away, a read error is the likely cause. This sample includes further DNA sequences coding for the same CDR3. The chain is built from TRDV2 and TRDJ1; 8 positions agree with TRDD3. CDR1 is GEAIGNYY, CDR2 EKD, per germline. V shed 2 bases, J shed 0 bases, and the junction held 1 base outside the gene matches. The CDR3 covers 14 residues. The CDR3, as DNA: TGTGCCTGTGACAGACTGGGGGACACCGATAAACTCATCTTT. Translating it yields CACDRLGDTDKLIF.